The clone carrying this TCR beta chain was recorded only once. These data are taken from a study of blood T cell repertoires in COVID-19. Study context: Sites in the United States, Italy and Spain provided acute and convalescent COVID-19 samples.

Original processing methods: By means of reference gene primer amplification, nucleated cell counts were estimated. Repertoires were generated with immunoSEQ multiplex PCR, while TCRdb's copy carries only in-frame clones and drops some. The D gene and trimming were derived from the DNA, and the V and J assignments and clone size from that table. This table has around 250,000 clones, 75% to 90% appearing once. This CDR3 contains 16 residues. Trimming took 7 bases from V and 2 from J, leaving 16 bases between them. Germline V CDR1 and CDR2: SGDLS, YYNGEE. The material sequenced was peripheral blood. The clonotype comes from a woman aged 25 to 39 with active or convalescent COVID-19. The V gene is TRBV9, the J gene TRBJ2-6; possibly TRBD1 for D (6 bases). Written as DNA, the CDR3 is TGTGCCAGCGACTCAGGGGCTCCCCCTGGGGCCAACGTCCTGACTTTC. It translates to CASDSGAPPGANVLTF.